Shown below are 8 T cell receptor beta chains from a single sample sequenced in a study of T cell repertoires in cytomegalovirus infection. Antigens for these TCRs are unknown. MiXCR, applied by TCRdb to the reads, yields one record per CDR3 protein. The sample includes about half a million distinct CDR3 sequences, more than 30% of them seen just once. Sequenced here: cultured PBMCs, sampled from culture after CMV antigen stimulation. Receptor source: a human donor in good health (CMV status not recorded). Some clones in this sample may be carry-over from other donors' samples.

The sample holds a few counts of this clonotype. The rearrangement uses TRBV28 and TRBJ2-7; D tentatively fits TRBD1 or TRBD2 (6 bases each). With 7 bases removed from V and 0 bases from J, the gap between germline ends came to 19 bases. Germline CDR1 and CDR2: MDHEN and SYDVKM. The length of the CDR3 is 16 residues. This CDR3 reads CASNIIGGSSSYEQYF. CDR3 DNA sequence: TGTGCCAGCAACATCATCGGGGGCAGTAGCTCCTACGAGCAGTACTTC.

The chain combines TRBV19 with TRBJ2-1, with TRBD2 identical over 9 bases. CDR3 size: 15 residues. Germline V gives CDR1 LNHDA, CDR2 SQIVND (reference sequence). Germline trimming cut 4 bases from V and 6 bases from J; bases unmatched to any gene: 7. The CDR3 protein is CASSTLAGGRNEQFF. CDR3 in DNA: TGTGCCAGTAGTACTCTTGCGGGAGGGCGCAATGAGCAGTTCTTC.

This clonotype was found a few times. J is TRBJ2-2 and V is TRBV12-3 or TRBV12-4; 9 positions match TRBD1. The junction had 10 bases not matched to a gene; V was cut back by 6 bases and J by 5 bases. The CDR3 extends over 16 amino acids. The CDR3 sequence: CASSQRTGQGTGELFF. CDR3 nucleotide sequence: TGTGCCAGCAGCCAACGAACGGGACAGGGAACCGGGGAGCTGTTTTTT.

This clonotype has more than one count but fewer than ten. The rearrangement joins TRBV19 to TRBJ2-1, with 10 bases lining up with TRBD1. The CDR3 is 16 amino acids. Germline assignment: CDR1 LNHDA and CDR2 SQIVND (reference sequence). Trimming removed 2 bases from V and 3 bases from J; junction bases left unmatched: 4. This CDR3 is CASSIIRTGGYNEQFF. The DNA of the CDR3 is TGTGCCAGTAGTATAATACGGACAGGGGGCTACAATGAGCAGTTCTTC.

This sequence joins TRBV7-8 and TRBJ1-5, with TRBD1 identical over 8 bases. The CDR3 consists of 15 residues. CDR1 and CDR2 (germline): SGHVS, FQNEAQ. V lost 1 base to trimming and J lost 11 bases; unmatched junction nucleotides: 10. CDR3 sequence: CASSLGGQEGMAQHF. The CDR3 DNA sequence: TGTGCCAGCAGCTTAGGGGGACAGGAGGGAATGGCCCAGCATTTT.

The genes are TRBV12-3 or TRBV12-4 and TRBJ1-2, with D possibly being TRBD1 (5 bases). V lost 2 bases and J 7 bases, leaving 11 bases between the germline ends. This CDR3 contains 13 residues. The CDR3 nucleotides are TGTGCCAGCAGTTTATTAGGGACTAGTGGCTACACCTTC. Its translation is CASSLLGTSGYTF.

Concerning this clonotype itself: Just one base apart from a much larger clone, this may be a read error. The chain uses TRBV7-2 and TRBJ1-2; D is undetermined. Germline-derived CDR1 and CDR2 are SGHTA and FQGNSA. The V end lost 4 bases, the J end lost 2 bases, and 11 bases lay between the germline ends. The CDR3 runs to 14 residues. The CDR3 coding sequence is TGTGCCAGCAGCTCCTGTATTCTGAACTATGGCTACACCTTC. Residues: CASSSCILNYGYTF.

V and J are TRBV19 and TRBJ1-1, with D possibly TRBD1 on 6 matching bases. The germline V gene has CDR1 LNHDA and CDR2 SQIVND (reference sequence). The CDR3 is 14 residues long. V dropped 7 bases and J dropped 3 bases, with 15 bases sitting between them. CDR3 sequence: CASTPTDRDTEAFF. In nucleotides, the CDR3 is TGTGCCAGTACCCCGACGGACAGAGACACTGAAGCTTTCTTT.